The source of this T cell receptor (beta chain) is a study of blood T cell repertoires in COVID-19. CDR3 length: 15 residues. V lost 1 base, J lost 4 bases, and 6 bases stayed unmatched. Germline values: CDR1 SGHNT, CDR2 YYREEE (reference sequence). As processed by the authors: The authors estimated nucleated cell counts from reference gene primer amplification. The table came from immunoSEQ multiplex PCR; TCRdb's copy has only in-frame clones and leaves some out. The V and J calls and clone size come from that table; D and trimming were worked out from the DNA. This sample has 150,000 to 200,000 clones, with around 85% found just once.

The sequenced material came from peripheral blood. V gene TRBV5-4 combines with J gene TRBJ2-3; the match to TRBD2 covers 7 bases. The receptor was derived from a woman aged 60-70 years with acute or convalescent COVID-19. For the CDR3, the DNA is TGTGCCAGCAGCTTGTTAGGACTAGGGGCAGATACGCAGTATTTT. Residues: CASSLLGLGADTQYF.